This entry lists 31 T cell receptor beta chains sequenced from one sample in a study of immune evolution from preneoplasia to lung adenocarcinoma. Sequenced by immunoSEQ multiplex PCR; TCRdb stores in-frame clones only, minus some. The data contain approximately 9,500 clones, roughly 74% of them seen just once; the ten biggest clones take up around 4.9%. What was sequenced was FFPE minimally invasive lung adenocarcinoma tissue. The receptors here all came from a person between 65 and 79 years old with lung adenocarcinoma.

This clone appeared once. The chain combines TRBV6-4 with TRBJ2-7, with D perhaps matching TRBD2 (6 bases). Trimming cost V 10 bases and J 4 bases, with 14 bases left between them. CDR1 MRHNA and CDR2 SNTAGT come from the germline V gene. The CDR3 extends over 12 amino acids. Here the CDR3 DNA reads TGTGCCACGGGGGACTTCAAGTACGAGCAGTACTTC. It translates to CATGDFKYEQYF.

The genes are TRBV28 and TRBJ1-2; possibly TRBD1 for D (5 bases). The CDR3 runs to 14 residues. Trimming took 6 bases from V and 3 from J, leaving 14 bases between them. From germline, CDR1 is MDHEN and CDR2 SYDVKM. CDR3 nucleotides: TGTGCCAGCAGGCGGGATCTGACAGACTATGGCTACACCTTC. The encoded protein is CASRRDLTDYGYTF.

This clone has a handful of counts. The chain joins TRBV10-3 to TRBJ2-6; 10 bases match TRBD2. Germline trimming cut 6 bases from V and 0 bases from J; bases unmatched to any gene: 11. This CDR3 has 19 residues. The germline V gene has CDR1 ENHRY and CDR2 SYGVKD. The CDR3 DNA follows: TGTGCCATCAGGGTGTCTAGCGGGGGAACCTCCTCTGGGGCCAACGTCCTGACTTTC. The encoded protein is CAIRVSSGGTSSGANVLTF.

A few counts support this clone. V gene TRBV6-6 combines with J gene TRBJ2-7, with 7 bases lining up with TRBD1. Germline-derived CDR1 and CDR2 are MNHNY and SVGAGI (reference sequence). V trimming: 6 bases; J trimming: 2 bases; junction bases outside the gene matches: 4. The CDR3 sequence is 13 residues long. As DNA, the CDR3 is TGTGCCAGCAGCCACGGACAGGCCTACGAGCAGTACTTC. Encoded protein: CASSHGQAYEQYF.

This CDR3 reads CSVEGPTGELFF. DNA for the CDR3: TGCAGCGTTGAGGGACCCACCGGGGAGCTGTTTTTT. The chain joins TRBV29-1 to TRBJ2-2; D may correspond to TRBD1 or TRBD2 (5 bases each). Germline-derived CDR1 and CDR2 are SQVTM and ANQGSEA. This CDR3 region has 12 residues. Trimming removed 3 bases at V and 4 bases at J, with 6 bases between.

This clone was detected only a few times. V usage is TRBV7-9 and J usage is TRBJ2-7, with D possibly matching TRBD1 (6 bases). V lost 5 bases to trimming and J lost 3 bases, with 23 bases between them. Germline loops: CDR1 SEHNR, CDR2 FQNEAQ (reference sequence). The CDR3 covers 17 residues. DNA for the CDR3: TGTGCCAGCAGCCCATTATCCTCGTGGCAGGGGCACTACGAGCAGTACTTC. Protein: CASSPLSSWQGHYEQYF.

V usage is TRBV4-3 and J usage is TRBJ2-7; 11 bases line up with TRBD2. This CDR3 contains 18 residues. Trimming removed 0 bases from V and 6 bases from J; junction bases left unmatched: 13. From germline, CDR1 is LGHNA and CDR2 YSLEER. CDR3 DNA sequence: TGCGCCAGCAGCCAAGATCTAGCGAGAACTAGCGGGAGATCCGAGCAGTACTTC. It is translated as CASSQDLARTSGRSEQYF.

The chain uses TRBV18 and TRBJ2-3, with D possibly matching TRBD2 (6 bases). The V end lost 6 bases, the J end lost 2 bases, and 27 bases lay between the germline ends. This CDR3 spans 19 amino acids. Germline CDR1 is KGHSH and CDR2 is LQKENI. The CDR3 nucleotides are TGTGCCAGCTCCCAATCCGCCGGAGGGGTCCTTATTCTCACAGATACGCAGTATTTT. Translated, it gives CASSQSAGGVLILTDTQYF. The entire variable domain, with the rest obtained from reference TRBV18 and TRBJ2-3, is as follows: NAGVMQNPRHLVRRRGQEARLRCSPMKGHSHVYWYRQLPEEGLKFMVYLQKENIIDESGMPKERFSAEFPKEGPSILRIQQVVRGDSAAYFCASSQSAGGVLILTDTQYFGPGTRLTVL.

The J gene is TRBJ2-5, the V gene TRBV7-9; no clear D. Trimming cost V 4 bases and J 7 bases, with 10 bases left between them. Germline values: CDR1 SEHNR, CDR2 FQNEAQ (reference sequence). The length of the CDR3 is 12 residues. The CDR3 loop reads CASSSQLGTQYF. The CDR3 nucleotides read TGTGCCAGCAGCTCCCAGTTGGGGACCCAGTACTTC. Complete variable domain (other parts from reference TRBV7-9 and TRBJ2-5): DTGVSQNPRHKITKRGQNVTFRCDPISEHNRLYWYRQTLGQGPEFLTYFQNEAQLEKSRLLSDRFSAERPKGSFSTLEIQRTEQGDSAMYLCASSSQLGTQYFGPGTRLLVL.

This clone has just one count. V and J are TRBV4-1 and TRBJ2-3; no firm D call. Trimming took 1 base from V and 3 from J, leaving 8 bases between them. Germline V gives CDR1 MGHRA, CDR2 YSYEKL. CDR3 length equals 14 residues. The DNA for the CDR3 is TGCGCCAGCAGCCAAGGGAGACAAACAGATACGCAGTATTTT. Residues: CASSQGRQTDTQYF.

The chain combines TRBV19 with TRBJ2-5; maybe TRBD1 (7 bases). The V end lost 2 bases, the J end lost 4 bases, and 17 bases lay between the germline ends. The CDR3 totals 16 residues. CDR1 LNHDA and CDR2 SQIVND come from the germline V gene (reference sequence). This CDR3 reads CASSIIRTGGGETQYF. The CDR3 region has the DNA TGTGCCAGTAGTATAATTCGGACAGGAGGGGGAGAGACCCAGTACTTC.

The chain joins TRBV10-3 to TRBJ2-6; maybe TRBD2 (6 bases). The germline V gene encodes CDR1 ENHRY and CDR2 SYGVKD. The V and J ends lost 4 bases and 0 bases respectively, with 13 bases between them. The CDR3 sequence is 17 residues long. Here the CDR3 reads CAISGGLPDSGANVLTF. In DNA, the CDR3 is TGTGCCATCAGTGGGGGACTTCCCGACTCTGGGGCCAACGTCCTGACTTTC.

This clone was seen a handful of times. V gene TRBV19 combines with J gene TRBJ2-7; 10 bases fit TRBD1. The CDR3 is 15 amino acids. The germline gives CDR1 LNHDA, CDR2 SQIVND (reference sequence). The V gene end was trimmed by 5 bases and the J gene end by 7 bases; junction bases not matched to a gene: 11. In nucleotides, the CDR3 is TGTGCCAGTAGTGAGACAGGGGGCGCGACGGGGGAGCAGTACTTC. It yields the protein CASSETGGATGEQYF.

The chain couples TRBV15 to TRBJ2-6; D is unclear. With 0 bases removed from V and 2 bases from J, the gap between germline ends came to 5 bases. This CDR3 comprises 15 residues. Germline V gene lookup returns CDR1 LNHNV and CDR2 YYDKDF (reference sequence). The CDR3 here is CATSREGTGANVLTF. DNA for the CDR3: TGTGCCACCAGCAGAGAAGGGACTGGGGCCAACGTCCTGACTTTC.

Comments on this clone: Other nucleotide sequences in the sample specify the same CDR3. The J gene is TRBJ2-7, the V gene TRBV11-2; TRBD2 is a possible D gene (5 bases). The CDR3 runs 14 residues. The V and J ends lost 3 bases and 2 bases respectively, with 11 bases between them. Germline CDR1 is SGHAT and CDR2 is FQNNGV. The CDR3 spells CASSLNSGAYEQYF. The CDR3 region has the DNA TGTGCCAGCAGCTTGAACAGCGGAGCCTACGAGCAGTACTTC.

The V gene is TRBV4-2, the J gene TRBJ2-2; D is ambiguous. V lost 0 bases to trimming and J lost 2 bases, with 4 bases between them. There are 14 residues in the CDR3. Germline V lookup: CDR1 LGHNA, CDR2 YNFKEQ. The CDR3 DNA is TGTGCCAGCAGCCAAGAATTCAACACCGGGGAGCTGTTTTTT. This gives the protein CASSQEFNTGELFF.

The chain couples TRBV5-5 to TRBJ2-2; 7 bases are a match to TRBD1. The V and J ends lost 3 bases and 5 bases, in that order; junction bases with no gene match: 4. The CDR3 consists of 14 residues. Germline V gene data show CDR1 as SGHKS and CDR2 as YYEKEE (reference sequence). DNA for the CDR3: TGTGCCAGCAGCTGGAGACAGGGAACCGGGGAGCTGTTTTTT. Protein product: CASSWRQGTGELFF.

The chain uses TRBV7-8 and TRBJ1-5; no definite D call. Per the germline V gene, CDR1 is SGHVS and CDR2 is FQNEAQ. The CDR3 runs 16 residues. V lost 1 base and J 0 bases, leaving 10 bases between the germline ends. CDR3 DNA: TGTGCCAGCAGCTTAGGAGCGCGGAATAGCAATCAGCCCCAGCATTTT. It yields the protein CASSLGARNSNQPQHF.

CDR3 protein: CASSSGIAGNTIYF. The CDR3 coding sequence is TGTGCCAGCAGCTCAGGGATTGCTGGAAACACCATATATTTT. This chain joins TRBV7-8 and TRBJ1-3; the D gene is possibly TRBD1 (5 bases). CDR3 length equals 14 residues. From germline, CDR1 is SGHVS and CDR2 FQNEAQ. V was trimmed by 4 bases and J by 2 bases, leaving 9 bases between them.

CDR3 loop: CASSPGTGKGSPLHF. CDR3 DNA: TGTGCCAGTAGTCCAGGGACAGGGAAGGGCTCACCCCTCCACTTT. The V and J genes are TRBV19 and TRBJ1-6; TRBD1 agrees at 9 bases. There are 15 residues in the CDR3. Germline trimming cut 5 bases from V and 10 bases from J; bases unmatched to any gene: 9. Per germline, CDR1 LNHDA and CDR2 SQIVND (reference sequence).

V and J are TRBV28 and TRBJ1-6; D is undetermined. The V and J ends lost 5 bases and 5 bases respectively, with 7 bases between them. Germline CDR1 and CDR2: MDHEN and SYDVKM. This CDR3 comprises 13 residues. This CDR3 reads CASSVLDNSPLHF. For the CDR3, the DNA is TGTGCCAGCAGTGTCCTTGATAATTCACCCCTCCACTTT.

The chain carries TRBV7-2 and TRBJ1-1; D is undetermined. The CDR3 is 13 amino acids. V was pared by 4 bases and J by 8 bases, with 14 bases between. Per the germline V gene, CDR1 is SGHTA and CDR2 is FQGNSA. CDR3 nucleotides: TGTGCCAGCAGCTCCAGCACTTCCAGAGAAGCTTTCTTT. Encoded protein: CASSSSTSREAFF. The whole variable domain, filled in from reference TRBV7-2 and TRBJ1-1, reads GAGVSQSPSNKVTEKGKDVELRCDPISGHTALYWYRQSLGQGLEFLIYFQGNSAPDKSGLPSDRFSAERTGGSVSTLTIQRTQQEDSAVYLCASSSSTSREAFFGQGTRLTVV.

This clone was detected once. The V call is TRBV9, the J call TRBJ1-5; 11 nucleotides match TRBD1. V shed 3 bases and J 6 bases; nucleotides not matched to a gene: 5. The CDR3 is made up of 15 amino acids. Per germline, CDR1 SGDLS and CDR2 YYNGEE. This chain's CDR3 is CASSAGTGGIQPQHF. In DNA form, the CDR3 reads TGTGCCAGCAGCGCCGGGACAGGGGGTATTCAGCCCCAGCATTTT.

This chain links TRBV29-1 with TRBJ1-1, with a weak D call TRBD1 (5 bases). This CDR3 spans 13 amino acids. Trimming removed 1 base from V and 8 bases from J, with 14 bases in between. Germline CDR1 reads SQVTM; CDR2 reads ANQGSEA. As DNA, the CDR3 is TGCAGCGTTGAAGGGGGGTCGTGGCGAGAAGCTTTCTTT. Protein product: CSVEGGSWREAFF.

This clone was seen more than once but under ten times. This chain links TRBV19 with TRBJ1-5; D is undetermined. V lost 8 bases and J 4 bases, leaving 12 bases between the germline ends. The CDR3 is made up of 13 amino acids. CDR1 is LNHDA and CDR2 is SQIVND in the germline V gene (reference sequence). The CDR3 here is CASGKGRNQPQHF. The CDR3, as DNA: TGTGCCAGTGGAAAAGGACGGAATCAGCCCCAGCATTTT.

The rearrangement joins TRBV6-5 to TRBJ2-5; 8 nucleotides align to TRBD2. J was trimmed by 10 bases and V by 2 bases; bases with no gene match: 9. The V gene's germline CDR1 is MNHEY and CDR2 SVGAGI. CDR3 length equals 14 residues. In DNA, the CDR3 is TGTGCCAGCAGTTACCCAGGACCAGCGGGAGACCAGTACTTC. Protein sequence: CASSYPGPAGDQYF.

CDR3 sequence reads: CATDTYEQYF. CDR3 coding DNA: TGTGCCACCGATACCTACGAGCAGTACTTC. The rearrangement links TRBV6-1 to TRBJ2-7; D unclear. The CDR3 loop spans 10 amino acids. Germline V gives CDR1 MNHNS, CDR2 SASEGT. V was clipped by 10 bases and J by 2 bases, with 6 bases between them.

The chain is built from TRBV15 and TRBJ2-5; 10 bases are a match to TRBD1. V shed 6 bases and J 2 bases; nucleotides not matched to a gene: 12. Germline CDR1 reads LNHNV; CDR2 reads YYDKDF (reference sequence). The CDR3 is 17 residues long. CDR3 coding DNA: TGTGCCACCAGGGGTTTTTTCCGGGACAGGGGACAAGAGACCCAGTACTTC. Residues: CATRGFFRDRGQETQYF.

Of note for this clone: One end of the junction varies from germline; a read error may be responsible. The chain couples TRBV10-3 to TRBJ2-1, with 10 bases lining up with TRBD2. The CDR3 runs 15 residues. CDR1 ENHRY and CDR2 SYGVKD come from the germline V gene. In DNA form, the CDR3 reads TGTTCCATCAGTGATACCAGCGGGGGGGCTAGTGAGCAGTTCTTC. It yields the protein CSISDTSGGASEQFF.

The genes are TRBV2 and TRBJ2-2; the match to TRBD2 covers 15 bases. Germline lookup yields CDR1 SNHLY and CDR2 FYNNEI. There are 18 residues in the CDR3. V shed 6 bases, J shed 2 bases, and the junction held 7 bases outside the gene matches. CDR3 sequence: CASRAGLAGGYNTGELFF. CDR3 coding DNA: TGTGCCAGCAGAGCGGGACTAGCGGGAGGATATAACACCGGGGAGCTGTTTTTT.

The chain is built from TRBV4-3 and TRBJ2-4; the match to TRBD1 covers 7 bases. Trimming removed 1 base from V and 9 bases from J; junction bases left unmatched: 9. The germline gives CDR1 LGHNA, CDR2 YSLEER. This CDR3 has 15 residues. DNA of the CDR3: TGCGCCAGCAGCCAAGGCAACAGGGGTATCAGCATTCAGTACTTC. It translates to CASSQGNRGISIQYF.